Below are 14 T cell receptor beta chains sequenced from a single sample in a study of blood T cells in healthy people across ages. A second about 7 to 12 cycle PCR used barcoded and J-beta primers. TCRdb passed the 5' RACE reads through MiXCR, listing each CDR3 protein once. The data show approximately 850,000 distinct CDR3 sequences, with 58% seen just once and approximately 21% held by the top ten. The sample consisted of blood. These receptors originate from a man aged 30-40 years in good health.

The chain carries TRBV28 and TRBJ2-4, with 10 bases lining up with TRBD2. The better agreement between TRBJ2-7 and the DNA end casts doubt on the J call. Per the germline V gene, CDR1 is MDHEN and CDR2 is SYDVKM. The CDR3 loop spans 16 amino acids. The CDR3 loop reads CASSFESSGSSYEQYF. In DNA, the CDR3 is TGTGCCAGCAGTTTTGAGTCTAGCGGGAGTTCTTACGAGCAGTACTTC.

The chain couples TRBV20-1 to TRBJ2-3; 7 nucleotides align to TRBD2. J lost 0 bases, V lost 5 bases, and 5 bases had no gene match. Germline assignment: CDR1 DFQATT and CDR2 SNEGSKA (reference sequence). CDR3 length equals 14 residues. CDR3 sequence: CSAESGASTDTQYF. The CDR3 nucleotides are TGCAGTGCTGAAAGCGGGGCTAGCACAGATACGCAGTATTTT.

The J gene is TRBJ1-2, the V gene TRBV20-1; D gene unclear. Germline lookup yields CDR1 DFQATT and CDR2 SNEGSKA (reference sequence). The CDR3 sequence is 12 residues long. V shed 3 bases and J shed 10 bases, with 15 bases lying between them. The CDR3 region has the DNA TGCAGTGCTAGCTCCCCGGAGGGCGACTACACCTTC. Its protein is CSASSPEGDYTF.

The chain is built from TRBV2 and TRBJ2-1; no definite D call. In germline, CDR1 is SNHLY, CDR2 FYNNEI. V was pared by 6 bases and J by 4 bases, with 10 bases between. There are 13 residues in the CDR3. The CDR3 is CASRVTSYNEQFF. The CDR3 nucleotides are TGTGCCAGCAGGGTAACCAGTTACAATGAGCAGTTCTTC.

The V call is TRBV20-1, the J call TRBJ2-4, with TRBD2 identical over 11 bases. The J call may be faulty, since TRBJ2-7 better matches the DNA end. Germline V gene lookup returns CDR1 DFQATT and CDR2 SNEGSKA (reference sequence). The length of the CDR3 is 14 residues. For the CDR3, the DNA is TGCAGTGCTAGATTAGCGGGAGGGGGCTACGAGCAGTACTTC. As protein: CSARLAGGGYEQYF.

This clonotype came up many times. J is TRBJ2-5 and V is TRBV20-1; a possible D gene is TRBD2 (6 bases). This CDR3 is 14 amino acids long. The V and J ends lost 7 bases and 4 bases respectively, with 19 bases between them. CDR1 is DFQATT and CDR2 is SNEGSKA in the germline V gene (reference sequence). Here the CDR3 DNA reads TGCAGTGTTTCGACTCAGGCGGGGAGAGAGACCCAGTACTTC. As protein: CSVSTQAGRETQYF.

Notes on this clonotype: A much larger clone lies one base from this, so it may be a read error. The chain is built from TRBV29-1 and TRBJ2-1; D unclear. The CDR3 contains 14 residues. Per the germline V gene, CDR1 is SQVTM and CDR2 is ANQGSEA. Deletions cut 5 bases from V and 3 bases from J, with 14 bases between. This chain's CDR3 is CSVTLDRGYNEQFF. The CDR3 DNA follows: TGCAGCGTTACCCTAGACCGTGGCTACAATGAGCAGTTCTTC.

The rearrangement joins TRBV24-1 to TRBJ2-3; TRBD2 matches 15 bases. This CDR3 is built from 17 residues. Trimming cost V 4 bases and J 6 bases; bases outside gene matches: 7. From germline, CDR1 is KGHDR and CDR2 SFDVKD. The CDR3 spells CATSEPGLAGGSDTQYF. For the CDR3, the DNA is TGTGCCACCAGTGAACCGGGACTAGCGGGGGGTAGCGATACGCAGTATTTT.

V and J are TRBV4-2 and TRBJ2-1; D not certain. The germline V gene encodes CDR1 LGHNA and CDR2 YNFKEQ. CDR3 length equals 14 residues. Trimming removed 4 bases from V and 4 bases from J, with 11 bases in between. In nucleotides, the CDR3 is TGTGCCAGCAGCCGTACTGGACCATACAATGAGCAGTTCTTC. Translating it yields CASSRTGPYNEQFF.

This clonotype was seen only a few times. The rearrangement uses TRBV20-1 and TRBJ2-7; D may be TRBD1 or TRBD2 (7 bases each). Germline values: CDR1 DFQATT, CDR2 SNEGSKA (reference sequence). V shed 0 bases and J shed 2 bases, with 14 bases lying between them. The CDR3 is 15 amino acids. The CDR3 protein is CSARDAQGTTYEQYF. The DNA of the CDR3 is TGCAGTGCTAGAGATGCACAGGGGACTACCTACGAGCAGTACTTC.

The CDR3 sequence is CASSYSTLLAGGTGELFF. CDR3 nucleotide sequence: TGTGCCAGCAGTTACTCGACTCTCCTAGCGGGGGGCACCGGGGAGCTGTTTTTT. The chain combines TRBV6-5 with TRBJ2-2; 11 bases are shared with TRBD2. The CDR3 runs 18 residues. J was trimmed by 4 bases and V by 0 bases; bases with no gene match: 7. Germline assignment: CDR1 MNHEY and CDR2 SVGAGI.

The gene calls are TRBV4-2 and TRBJ2-7; possible D gene TRBD2, 7 bases. Looked up from germline, CDR1 is LGHNA and CDR2 is YNFKEQ. There are 16 residues in the CDR3. V lost 2 bases to trimming and J lost 5 bases, with 19 bases between them. CDR3 DNA: TGTGCCAGCAGCCAAACGATGGGGGGGGCGCGAAACGAGCAGTACTTC. Translating it yields CASSQTMGGARNEQYF.

The chain carries TRBV12-3 or TRBV12-4 and TRBJ1-5, with D possibly matching TRBD1 (5 bases). Deletions cut 5 bases from V and 3 bases from J, with 11 bases between. This CDR3 comprises 14 residues. The CDR3: CASSATGYNQPQHF. The CDR3 coding sequence is TGTGCCAGCAGTGCAACAGGATACAATCAGCCCCAGCATTTT.

Of note for this clonotype: One end of the junction does not line up with germline, which may come from a read error. In nucleotides, the CDR3 is TGTGCCAGCAGTTTAAGGGAGACCCAGAACTTC. This encodes CASSLRETQNF. V is TRBV6-6 and J is TRBJ2-5; D might be TRBD2 (5 bases). Germline V gene data show CDR1 as MNHNY and CDR2 as SVGAGI (reference sequence). This CDR3 has 11 residues.